The rows below give T cell receptor beta chains drawn from one sample of a study of shared clonotypes between healthy human individuals. Produced via immunoSEQ multiplex PCR; TCRdb's table is partial and in-frame only. This sample has approximately 320,000 clones, with around 74% found just once. Sample: memory CD4+ T cells sorted from blood. The origin of the receptors is a man aged 30 to 45 in good health. Both conserved end residues are part of each CDR3. Fields, in order: V gene, clone size, CDR3 protein. Not every row has a clone size; where given, it reads once, few, many or a size class.

V gene: TRBV6-1
clone size: .
CDR3 protein: CASSTDFRNTIYF

V gene: TRBV9
clone size: once
CDR3 protein: CASSVGPEPNEKLFF

V gene: TRBV21-1
clone size: .
CDR3 protein: CASSSDRLFSYEQYF

V gene: TRBV10-3
clone size: .
CDR3 protein: CAISDSAAVLVGTGELFF

V gene: TRBV5-4
clone size: .
CDR3 protein: CASSAQGRAGGEQYF

V gene: TRBV4-1
clone size: .
CDR3 protein: CASSLYRGASYEQYF

V gene: TRBV7-9
clone size: many
CDR3 protein: CASSFGSGRVLNPLYEQYF

V gene: TRBV19
clone size: few
CDR3 protein: CAGGNTGELFF

V gene: TRBV6-5
clone size: .
CDR3 protein: CASSFNRLMNTEAFF

V gene: TRBV9
clone size: few
CDR3 protein: CASSVESGRADTQYF

V gene: TRBV28
clone size: .
CDR3 protein: CASTSVGGTGAYEQYF

V gene: TRBV5-1
clone size: many
CDR3 protein: CASSSEAGPNGATQYF

V gene: TRBV5-1
clone size: .
CDR3 protein: CASSLGAGIEWDGYTF

V gene: TRBV15
clone size: many
CDR3 protein: CATSRDLRSGGSQPQHF

V gene: TRBV28
clone size: .
CDR3 protein: CASRSGQANEKLFF

V gene: TRBV19
clone size: once
CDR3 protein: CASSRGGQFSNQPQHF

V gene: TRBV19
clone size: .
CDR3 protein: CASRDEGLAGWGGELFF

V gene: TRBV5-4
clone size: .
CDR3 protein: CASSLDSGYTGELFF

V gene: TRBV11-2
clone size: .
CDR3 protein: CASSFLGLATYNEQFF

V gene: TRBV5-4
clone size: .
CDR3 protein: CASSLGAEPRANEQFF

V gene: TRBV5-1
clone size: .
CDR3 protein: CASSLAQADTQYF

V gene: TRBV7-3
clone size: .
CDR3 protein: CASSKAGGPYEQYF

V gene: TRBV28
clone size: .
CDR3 protein: CASSPGLAGYEQYF

V gene: TRBV5-4
clone size: once
CDR3 protein: CASSPQAGGGEQFF

V gene: TRBV5-1
clone size: .
CDR3 protein: CASSAGSWGVEKLFF

V gene: TRBV6-1
clone size: .
CDR3 protein: CASRDAAEAFF

V gene: TRBV5-1
clone size: .
CDR3 protein: CASSGTGGGADTQYF

V gene: TRBV5-4
clone size: .
CDR3 protein: CASSTTSGTHEQYF

V gene: TRBV6-1
clone size: .
CDR3 protein: CASSEKGSQPQHF

V gene: TRBV2
clone size: few
CDR3 protein: CASSAYNEQFF

V gene: TRBV5-4
clone size: .
CDR3 protein: CASSSTFSGNTIYF

V gene: TRBV9
clone size: few
CDR3 protein: CASSVVGTQTGELFF

V gene: TRBV28
clone size: many
CDR3 protein: CASSLSGGSQETQYF

V gene: TRBV2
clone size: few
CDR3 protein: CASGLWGTDTQYF

V gene: TRBV7-9
clone size: .
CDR3 protein: CASSRGGGIPPRTGELFF

V gene: TRBV29-1
clone size: .
CDR3 protein: CSVLSDYYNEQFF

V gene: TRBV11-2
clone size: .
CDR3 protein: CASSIVGGGAGNEQFF

V gene: TRBV19
clone size: .
CDR3 protein: CASSRGQGRGNEQFF

V gene: TRBV11-2
clone size: .
CDR3 protein: CASSLRGARWDTQYF

V gene: TRBV21-1
clone size: .
CDR3 protein: CASSKTLSTDTQYF

V gene: TRBV6-4
clone size: .
CDR3 protein: CASSDSAGGPTDTQYF

V gene: TRBV18
clone size: .
CDR3 protein: CASSPGQGSTVYNEQFF

V gene: TRBV7-8
clone size: .
CDR3 protein: CASSFDEDNQPQHF

V gene: TRBV7-2
clone size: .
CDR3 protein: CASSLSTGRGQETQYF

V gene: TRBV18
clone size: once
CDR3 protein: CASSGPGLRSTDTQYF

V gene: TRBV13
clone size: .
CDR3 protein: CASSLEPVGLAGGHTGELFF

V gene: TRBV6-1
clone size: .
CDR3 protein: CASTEGNSNQPQHF